Listed below are T cell receptor beta chains from one sample, sequenced in a study of blood T cell repertoires in COVID-19. Only in-frame clones appear in the TCRdb table, and some are missing; sequencing was by immunoSEQ multiplex PCR. The table lists 120,000 or so clones, around 81% of them singletons. Sequenced input: peripheral blood. These receptors came from a man aged 25 to 45 with COVID-19, enrolled during active disease. CDR3s include the opening cysteine and the closing phenylalanine or tryptophan. Fields, in order: D gene, V gene, clone size, J gene, CDR3 protein, CDR3 DNA. The D gene is left open where the match is weak. The size field is filled for only some rows; it gives once, few, many or a size class.

D gene: -
V gene: TRBV5-1
clone size: -
J gene: TRBJ1-6
CDR3 protein: CASSPEGLGNSPLHF
CDR3 DNA: TGCGCCAGCAGCCCGGAGGGTTTGGGTAATTCACCCCTCCACTTT

D gene: -
V gene: TRBV3-1/TRBV3-2
clone size: once
J gene: TRBJ2-7
CDR3 protein: CASSQTSSQAYEQYF
CDR3 DNA: TGTGCCAGCAGCCAAACTAGCAGTCAGGCCTACGAGCAGTACTTC

D gene: -
V gene: TRBV10-1
clone size: -
J gene: TRBJ1-1
CDR3 protein: CASSAHLAAEAFF
CDR3 DNA: TGCGCCAGCAGTGCCCATCTGGCGGCTGAAGCTTTCTTT

D gene: TRBD1
V gene: TRBV10-3
clone size: -
J gene: TRBJ1-1
CDR3 protein: CAIKGQGAYEAFF
CDR3 DNA: TGTGCCATCAAGGGGCAGGGGGCTTATGAAGCTTTCTTT

D gene: -
V gene: TRBV5-1
clone size: -
J gene: TRBJ2-3
CDR3 protein: CASSHLQGEIDTQYF
CDR3 DNA: TGCGCCAGCAGCCACTTACAGGGAGAGATTGATACGCAGTATTTT

D gene: TRBD1
V gene: TRBV30
clone size: -
J gene: TRBJ1-2
CDR3 protein: CAGEGQPGNGYTF
CDR3 DNA: TGTGCCGGAGAGGGACAGCCAGGGAATGGCTACACCTTC

D gene: TRBD2
V gene: TRBV11-2
clone size: -
J gene: TRBJ2-3
CDR3 protein: CASSYGTSGVTDTQYF
CDR3 DNA: TGTGCCAGCAGCTATGGGACTAGCGGGGTTACAGATACGCAGTATTTT

D gene: -
V gene: TRBV9
clone size: -
J gene: TRBJ1-2
CDR3 protein: CASSVAPDPGYNYGYTF
CDR3 DNA: TGTGCCAGCAGCGTAGCACCCGACCCGGGTTATAACTATGGCTACACCTTC

D gene: TRBD1
V gene: TRBV2
clone size: -
J gene: TRBJ1-1
CDR3 protein: CASSQDRFNTEAFF
CDR3 DNA: TGTGCCAGCAGTCAGGACAGGTTTAACACTGAAGCTTTCTTT

D gene: TRBD1
V gene: TRBV9
clone size: few
J gene: TRBJ1-5
CDR3 protein: CASSPRGRSNQPQHF
CDR3 DNA: TGTGCCAGCAGCCCCAGGGGGCGAAGCAATCAGCCCCAGCATTTT

D gene: -
V gene: TRBV6-1
clone size: -
J gene: TRBJ2-5
CDR3 protein: CASSERRGWEETQYF
CDR3 DNA: TGTGCCAGCAGTGAACGGCGGGGCTGGGAAGAGACCCAGTACTTC

D gene: TRBD2
V gene: TRBV4-2
clone size: few
J gene: TRBJ2-7
CDR3 protein: CASSPPLAGELYF
CDR3 DNA: TGTGCCAGCAGCCCGCCTCTAGCGGGAGAGCTGTACTTC